The 30 T cell receptor beta chains below were found in one sample sequenced in a study of T-cell memory formation after mild COVID-19. TCRdb analysed the 5' RACE reads with MiXCR anew, one entry per CDR3 protein. The data show roughly 600,000 distinct CDR3 sequences, with roughly 18% seen just once and around 13% held by the top ten. The sample was PBMCs or a T cell subset sorted from them (not recorded which). The receptor source for this set is an adult woman who had mild COVID-19 (a few samples of this study predate the infection). Cell type and time point are not known.

The chain combines TRBV7-2 with TRBJ2-3; 9 bases match TRBD2. Germline lookup yields CDR1 SGHTA and CDR2 FQGNSA. This CDR3 comprises 13 residues. V lost 6 bases to trimming and J lost 6 bases; unmatched junction nucleotides: 4. CDR3 bases: TGTGCCAGCAGACGGACTAGCGTGGATACGCAGTATTTT. It translates to CASRRTSVDTQYF. The entire variable domain, with the rest obtained from reference TRBV7-2 and TRBJ2-3, is as follows: GAGVSQSPSNKVTEKGKDVELRCDPISGHTALYWYRQSLGQGLEFLIYFQGNSAPDKSGLPSDRFSAERTGGSVSTLTIQRTQQEDSAVYLCASRRTSVDTQYFGPGTRLTVL.

This sequence joins TRBV25-1 and TRBJ2-3; D not certain. The CDR3 has 14 residues. From germline, CDR1 is MGHDK and CDR2 SYGVNS. V was pared by 0 bases and J by 5 bases, with 9 bases between. In nucleotides, the CDR3 is TGTGCCAGCAGTGAATATTCACAGCGAGATACGCAGTATTTT. Amino acid sequence: CASSEYSQRDTQYF.

The rearrangement uses TRBV5-1 and TRBJ2-3; 8 nucleotides line up with TRBD2. CDR3 size: 17 residues. CDR1 and CDR2 from the germline V gene are SGHRS and YFSETQ. The V gene end was trimmed by 0 bases and the J gene end by 4 bases; junction bases not matched to a gene: 10. CDR3 region: CASSLAGGVLPPDTQYF. As DNA, the CDR3 is TGCGCCAGCAGCTTGGCCGGGGGGGTACTACCCCCAGATACGCAGTATTTT.

This clonotype has more than one count but fewer than ten. V usage is TRBV20-1 and J usage is TRBJ1-6; TRBD1 is a possible D gene (5 bases). This CDR3 is 14 amino acids long. The germline gives CDR1 DFQATT, CDR2 SNEGSKA (reference sequence). Trimming took off 6 bases at V and 11 bases at J, with 20 bases between the two ends. In DNA form, the CDR3 reads TGCAGTGCAATTACGGGACGGATGGGGACACCCCTCCACTTT. This gives the protein CSAITGRMGTPLHF.

Only a few counts were recorded for this clonotype. The gene calls are TRBV9 and TRBJ2-3; TRBD2 matches 8 bases. Germline lookup yields CDR1 SGDLS and CDR2 YYNGEE. With V trimmed by 3 bases and J by 4 bases, 13 bases remained unmatched. This CDR3 comprises 17 residues. CDR3: CASSGERELLGADTQYF. CDR3 nucleotides: TGTGCCAGCAGCGGGGAGCGGGAGCTACTTGGGGCAGATACGCAGTATTTT.

The chain is built from TRBV20-1 and TRBJ2-3; unclear D gene. The CDR3 runs 13 residues. From germline, CDR1 is DFQATT and CDR2 SNEGSKA (reference sequence). V was trimmed by 1 base and J by 3 bases, leaving 8 bases between them. CDR3 sequence: CSARGVGTDTQYF. The CDR3 nucleotides read TGCAGTGCTAGAGGTGTGGGGACAGATACGCAGTATTTT.

This clonotype was observed a handful of times. This chain's CDR3 is CASSFEGVVALNIQYF. The CDR3 coding sequence is TGTGCCAGCAGCTTCGAGGGAGTCGTCGCTCTAAACATTCAGTACTTC. The rearrangement uses TRBV5-6 and TRBJ2-4, with D maybe TRBD2 (5 bases). V was cut by 2 bases and J by 6 bases, with 18 bases left in between. The CDR3 consists of 16 residues. Germline V gives CDR1 SGHDT, CDR2 YYEEEE.

The chain uses TRBV7-9 and TRBJ1-2; tentative D call: TRBD1 (6 bases). CDR1 is SEHNR and CDR2 is FQNEAQ in the germline V gene (reference sequence). V was cut by 3 bases and J by 5 bases, with 13 bases left in between. There are 14 residues in the CDR3. DNA for the CDR3: TGTGCCAGCAGCTTCCAACAGGGCCCTTATGGCTACACCTTC. This sequence encodes CASSFQQGPYGYTF.

This clonotype was found many times. The V gene is TRBV12-3 or TRBV12-4, the J gene TRBJ2-3; D is ambiguous. V lost 5 bases and J lost 3, with 15 bases in between. CDR3 length: 15 amino acids. The CDR3 nucleotides read TGTGCCAGCAGTCGAGTCAATGACGGAACAGATACGCAGTATTTT. Its translation is CASSRVNDGTDTQYF.

In this sample, this clonotype turned up a few times. The V call is TRBV6-1, the J call TRBJ2-1; 8 bases line up with TRBD2. The CDR3 covers 16 residues. V dropped 3 bases and J dropped 2; count of bases not matched to a gene: 6. Germline values: CDR1 MNHNS, CDR2 SASEGT. Here the CDR3 DNA reads TGTGCCAGCAGTGACCGGACTAGCAGAGCCTACAATGAGCAGTTCTTC. It translates to CASSDRTSRAYNEQFF.

V and J are TRBV12-3 or TRBV12-4 and TRBJ2-2; 8 bases are a match to TRBD1. J gave up 6 bases and V 6 bases, and 6 bases lay outside the gene matches. The CDR3 extends over 14 amino acids. As DNA, the CDR3 is TGTGCCAGCAGCCCCGGGACAGGTCCCGGGGAGCTGTTTTTT. This codes for CASSPGTGPGELFF.

This chain uses TRBV6-6 with TRBJ1-1; possibly TRBD1 for D (5 bases). This CDR3 has 16 residues. The ends were cut back, 2 bases at V and 2 bases at J, with 15 bases in the middle. CDR1 and CDR2 (germline): MNHNY, SVGAGI (reference sequence). The CDR3 reads CASSYPPTVANTEAFF. CDR3 DNA sequence: TGTGCCAGCAGTTACCCCCCGACAGTGGCTAACACTGAAGCTTTCTTT.

In its sample, this clonotype was seen a few times. The chain uses TRBV7-2 and TRBJ1-2, with TRBD1 identical over 9 bases. Per germline, CDR1 SGHTA and CDR2 FQGNSA. With V trimmed by 1 base and J by 7 bases, 7 bases remained unmatched. The CDR3 sequence is 15 residues long. In DNA, the CDR3 is TGTGCCAGCAGCTTAGGGGCCCGACAGGGGGGTGGCTACACCTTC. It specifies CASSLGARQGGGYTF.

This clonotype was observed a single time. V usage is TRBV11-3 and J usage is TRBJ1-2; D is uncertain. The V end was cut by 8 bases, the J end by 0 bases, with 22 bases between. The germline V gene has CDR1 SGHNT and CDR2 YENEEA. The CDR3 consists of 17 residues. CDR3 sequence (DNA): TGTGCCAGCGGAATCTCGCGGCCGGGGTTAGCTAACTATGGCTACACCTTC. Its protein is CASGISRPGLANYGYTF. Drawing the rest from reference TRBV11-3 and TRBJ1-2, the complete variable domain is EAGVVQSPRYKIIEKKQPVAFWCNPISGHNTLYWYLQNLGQGPELLIRYENEEAVDDSQLPKDRFSAERLKGVDSTLKIQPAELGDSAVYLCASGISRPGLANYGYTFGSGTRLTVV.

A few counts support this clonotype. V is TRBV4-2 and J is TRBJ2-1; 7 nucleotides match TRBD2. The CDR3 runs 15 residues. The V segment lost 5 bases and the J segment 3 bases; nucleotides outside the gene matches: 7. In germline, CDR1 is LGHNA, CDR2 YNFKEQ. CDR3 DNA sequence: TGTGCCAGCAGCTCCAAGCGGGGAGACTACAATGAGCAGTTCTTC. Translating it yields CASSSKRGDYNEQFF.

The rearrangement links TRBV5-6 to TRBJ2-7; D gene unclear. The CDR3 consists of 13 residues. V was clipped by 0 bases and J by 4 bases, with 8 bases between them. The germline V gene has CDR1 SGHDT and CDR2 YYEEEE. CDR3 residues: CASSLGVIYEQYF. As DNA, the CDR3 is TGTGCCAGCAGCTTGGGGGTAATATACGAGCAGTACTTC.

The V gene is TRBV27, the J gene TRBJ2-2; 7 bases align to TRBD1. The CDR3 covers 15 residues. Germline V CDR1 and CDR2: MNHEY, SMNVEV (reference sequence). With 7 bases clipped from V and 5 bases from J, the junction kept 10 bases outside the gene matches. CDR3: CASNPAGGLTGELFF. As DNA, the CDR3 is TGTGCCAGCAACCCGGCAGGGGGTTTGACCGGGGAGCTGTTTTTT.

The J gene is TRBJ1-3, the V gene TRBV7-9; 8 positions match TRBD1. The CDR3 runs to 17 residues. Germline values: CDR1 SEHNR, CDR2 FQNEAQ (reference sequence). Trimming removed 5 bases from V and 0 bases from J; junction bases left unmatched: 9. CDR3 bases: TGTGCCAGCAGCGACAGGGGATCCACCTTCTCTGGAAACACCATATATTTT. It yields the protein CASSDRGSTFSGNTIYF.

V usage is TRBV7-6 and J usage is TRBJ2-7, with 9 bases identical to TRBD2. Trimming took 5 bases from V and 3 from J; bases not matched to a gene: 8. The CDR3 sequence is 15 residues long. The germline CDR1 and CDR2 sequences are SGHVS and FNYEAQ. CDR3 amino acids: CASSQTGTSSYEQYF. CDR3 nucleotide sequence: TGTGCCAGCAGCCAGACCGGGACTAGCAGCTACGAGCAGTACTTC.

V gene TRBV6-5 combines with J gene TRBJ2-3; no clear D. This CDR3 comprises 14 residues. Deletions cut 7 bases from V and 0 bases from J, with 11 bases between. Per the germline V gene, CDR1 is MNHEY and CDR2 is SVGAGI. This CDR3 reads CASTPPASTDTQYF. CDR3 coding DNA: TGTGCCAGCACCCCCCCAGCCAGCACAGATACGCAGTATTTT.

J is TRBJ2-7 and V is TRBV5-1; TRBD2 might be the D (5 bases). The germline V and J ends were trimmed by 4 bases and 3 bases, with 20 bases remaining between them. Germline V gives CDR1 SGHRS, CDR2 YFSETQ. This CDR3 contains 16 residues. The CDR3: CASSARSAVAVYEQYF. For the CDR3, the DNA is TGCGCCAGCAGCGCCAGATCAGCGGTGGCAGTCTACGAGCAGTACTTC. Drawing the rest from reference TRBV5-1 and TRBJ2-7, the complete variable domain is KAGVTQTPRYLIKTRGQQVTLSCSPISGHRSVSWYQQTPGQGLQFLFEYFSETQRNKGNFPGRFSGRQFSNSRSEMNVSTLELGDSALYLCASSARSAVAVYEQYFGPGTRLTVT.

V and J are TRBV5-1 and TRBJ2-1; 7 positions match TRBD1. From germline, CDR1 is SGHRS and CDR2 YFSETQ. This CDR3 region has 16 residues. The ends lost 4 bases at V and 6 bases at J; junction bases unmatched: 13. The CDR3 DNA is TGCGCCAGCAGCCAGGATCGACAGGGTTTAAGCAATGAGCAGTTCTTC. It is translated as CASSQDRQGLSNEQFF.

Only a few counts were recorded for this clonotype. This sequence joins TRBV30 and TRBJ2-3, with 14 bases that match TRBD2. Germline V gives CDR1 GTSNPN, CDR2 SVGIG (reference sequence). The J segment lost 1 base and the V segment lost 7 bases, leaving 7 bases of the junction unmatched. The CDR3 consists of 16 residues. In DNA form, the CDR3 reads TGTGCCTTGCGACTAGCGGGAGGGCCGGGCACAGATACGCAGTATTTT. This gives the protein CALRLAGGPGTDTQYF.

V and J are TRBV6-1 and TRBJ1-2; TRBD1 is a possible D gene (6 bases). Trimming removed 2 bases at V and 4 bases at J, with 23 bases between. The length of the CDR3 is 18 residues. The germline V gene encodes CDR1 MNHNS and CDR2 SASEGT. CDR3 bases: TGTGCCAGCAGTGAAAACAGGGTGTTCCCTACAAGCTCCTATGGCTACACCTTC. Translating gives CASSENRVFPTSSYGYTF.

V is TRBV20-1 and J is TRBJ2-2; 13 positions agree with TRBD2. This CDR3 is built from 16 residues. V shed 6 bases, J shed 0 bases, and the junction held 4 bases outside the gene matches. Germline values: CDR1 DFQATT, CDR2 SNEGSKA (reference sequence). CDR3 amino acids: CSASGLAGPNTGELFF. The CDR3 DNA follows: TGCAGTGCATCGGGACTAGCGGGGCCGAACACCGGGGAGCTGTTTTTT.

This clonotype was observed a few times. The gene calls are TRBV6-1 and TRBJ2-7; TRBD1 matches 11 bases. This CDR3 is 15 amino acids long. V shed 3 bases and J 2 bases; nucleotides not matched to a gene: 3. Germline CDR1 MNHNS, CDR2 SASEGT. The chain's CDR3 is CASSEGQGVAYEQYF. CDR3 nucleotide sequence: TGTGCCAGCAGTGAGGGACAGGGGGTCGCCTACGAGCAGTACTTC.

The J gene is TRBJ2-1, the V gene TRBV5-1, with 8 bases fitting TRBD1. The V and J ends lost 4 bases and 7 bases, in that order; junction bases with no gene match: 10. The CDR3 spans 15 residues. Germline loops: CDR1 SGHRS, CDR2 YFSETQ. The chain's CDR3 is CASSVNRGETNEQFF. The CDR3 DNA sequence: TGCGCCAGCAGCGTGAACAGGGGGGAAACGAATGAGCAGTTCTTC.

The chain couples TRBV24-1 to TRBJ2-3; possibly TRBD2 for D (5 bases). The germline CDR1 and CDR2 sequences are KGHDR and SFDVKD. V was clipped by 1 base and J by 4 bases, with 8 bases between them. The CDR3 is 14 amino acids. The CDR3 spells CATSDFSGPDTQYF. In DNA, the CDR3 is TGTGCCACCAGTGATTTCAGCGGCCCAGATACGCAGTATTTT.

This clonotype was recorded many times. The chain uses TRBV6-1 and TRBJ1-1; 7 nucleotides line up with TRBD1. Trimming removed 6 bases from V and 0 bases from J; junction bases left unmatched: 4. CDR1 is MNHNS, CDR2 SASEGT, per germline. The CDR3 has 14 amino acids. CDR3 amino acids: CASRRTGVNTEAFF. The CDR3 DNA reads as TGTGCCAGCAGAAGAACAGGGGTGAACACTGAAGCTTTCTTT.

The chain employs TRBV19 and TRBJ2-3; D is unclear. The germline CDR1 and CDR2 sequences are LNHDA and SQIVND (reference sequence). This CDR3 comprises 12 residues. Trimming stripped 3 bases from V and 6 bases from J, with 7 bases between. The CDR3: CASSMRKDTQYF. In nucleotides, the CDR3 is TGTGCCAGTAGTATGAGAAAGGATACGCAGTATTTT.